The 24 T cell receptor beta chains below were found in one sample sequenced in a study of T-cell reconstitution after alpha-beta-depleted transplantation in children. Unique molecular identifiers were used in preparing the TCRbeta library. TCRdb used MiXCR to reprocess the PCR reads, holding one entry per CDR3 protein. The sample consists of hundreds of thousands of distinct CDR3 sequences, roughly 8.2% of them appearing once. The sequencing used PBMCs, mostly from graft donor cells, collected 180 days after TCRalphabeta/CD19-depleted stem cell transplant. The receptors were gathered from a male patient younger than 18 who had a stem cell transplant for acute lymphoblastic leukemia, so the T cells may come from the graft donor.

This clonotype was counted ten times or more. The chain joins TRBV4-3 to TRBJ2-7; TRBD1 is a possible D gene (7 bases). The CDR3 has 15 amino acids. V dropped 1 base and J dropped 7 bases, with 17 bases sitting between them. Germline V lookup: CDR1 LGHNA, CDR2 YSLEER. The CDR3 region is CASSQGTKGAGEQYF. DNA of the CDR3: TGCGCCAGCAGCCAAGGTACAAAGGGGGCGGGAGAGCAGTACTTC.

Many counts were recorded for this clonotype. The CDR3 DNA reads as TGTGCCAGCAGTTACGGTTACGGTAGCAATCAGCCCCAGCATTTT. Protein sequence: CASSYGYGSNQPQHF. The V call is TRBV6-5, the J call TRBJ1-5; D gene unclear. V was cut by 2 bases and J by 0 bases, with 8 bases left in between. Germline V gene sequence: CDR1 MNHEY, CDR2 SVGAGI. The CDR3 loop spans 15 amino acids.

This clonotype was recorded a few times. The rearrangement joins TRBV18 to TRBJ2-7, with 7 bases matching TRBD1. This CDR3 is 14 amino acids long. The V gene's germline CDR1 is KGHSH and CDR2 LQKENI. V shed 4 bases, J shed 4 bases, and the junction held 7 bases outside the gene matches. Here the CDR3 DNA reads TGTGCCAGCTCACTCGACAGGGTCCTATACGAGCAGTACTTC. It encodes CASSLDRVLYEQYF. Full variable domain (missing parts from reference TRBV18 and TRBJ2-7): NAGVMQNPRHLVRRRGQEARLRCSPMKGHSHVYWYRQLPEEGLKFMVYLQKENIIDESGMPKERFSAEFPKEGPSILRIQQVVRGDSAAYFCASSLDRVLYEQYFGPGTRLTVT.

This clonotype showed up many times. This chain connects TRBV7-8 to TRBJ2-5, with TRBD1 identical over 8 bases. The CDR3 runs 13 residues. V lost 5 bases and J lost 7; bases outside the gene matches: 6. The germline CDR1 and CDR2 sequences are SGHVS and FQNEAQ. The CDR3 bases are TGTGCCAGCAGCCGACAGGGGATAGGGACCCAGTACTTC. The encoded protein is CASSRQGIGTQYF.

This clonotype was seen ten or more times. The CDR3 bases are TGTGCCAGCAGCTTAGCTTCCGGACAGTCCCCCTACGAGCAGTACTTC. Protein product: CASSLASGQSPYEQYF. V is TRBV11-1 and J is TRBJ2-7; perhaps TRBD1 as D (6 bases). Per germline, CDR1 SGHAT and CDR2 FQDESV (reference sequence). V lost 0 bases to trimming and J lost 2 bases, with 14 bases between them. The CDR3 has 16 residues.

In regard to this clonotype: Just one base apart from a much larger clone, this may be a read error. This chain links TRBV24-1 with TRBJ1-3; D uncertain. The CDR3 loop spans 14 amino acids. Germline assignment: CDR1 KGHDR and CDR2 SFDVKD. CDR3 DNA: TGTGCCTCCAGTGGTGGGAACTCTGGAAACACCATATATTTT. Its protein product is CASSGGNSGNTIYF.

With regard to this clonotype: A single base separates this from a much larger clone, so it may be a read error. The chain couples TRBV11-2 to TRBJ2-5; no clear D gene. This CDR3 has 15 amino acids. CDR1 and CDR2 from the germline V gene are SGHAT and FQNNGV. The V end lost 0 bases, the J end lost 2 bases, and 10 bases lay between the germline ends. CDR3 protein: CASSLEGRLQETQYF. The DNA of the CDR3 is TGTGCCAGCAGCTTAGAGGGCCGACTGCAAGAGACCCAGTACTTC. Complete variable domain (other parts from reference TRBV11-2 and TRBJ2-5): EAGVAQSPRYKIIEKRQSVAFWCNPISGHATLYWYQQILGQGPKLLIQFQNNGVVDDSQLPKDRFSAERLKGVDSTLKIQPAKLEDSAVYLCASSLEGRLQETQYFGPGTRLLVL.

This clonotype was seen at least ten times. This rearrangement joins TRBV2 to TRBJ2-4; 8 nucleotides match TRBD2. V dropped 5 bases and J dropped 7; count of bases not matched to a gene: 13. The V gene's germline CDR1 is SNHLY and CDR2 FYNNEI. This CDR3 spans 16 amino acids. The CDR3 sequence: CASSSRTSPPPNIQYF. The DNA of the CDR3 is TGTGCCAGCAGTTCCCGGACTAGCCCCCCTCCTAACATTCAGTACTTC.

This clonotype occurred many times. This sequence joins TRBV7-9 and TRBJ2-7; no reliable D call. Between the trimmed V and J ends, which lost 4 bases and 7 bases, there was a span of 17 bases. Germline assignment: CDR1 SEHNR and CDR2 FQNEAQ (reference sequence). This CDR3 has 14 amino acids. The CDR3 reads CASSSSGGSEEQYF. CDR3 DNA sequence: TGTGCCAGCAGCTCAAGTGGCGGTTCAGAGGAGCAGTACTTC.

In its sample, this clonotype was seen many times. The chain combines TRBV5-1 with TRBJ2-3; D tentatively fits TRBD1 or TRBD2 (5 bases each). Germline CDR1 SGHRS, CDR2 YFSETQ. This CDR3 spans 19 amino acids. The V end was cut by 2 bases, the J end by 0 bases, with 22 bases between. Written as DNA, the CDR3 is TGCGCCAGCAGCTTTAATTCATACGGGGACGGACGTAGCACAGATACGCAGTATTTT. Translation: CASSFNSYGDGRSTDTQYF.

This clonotype was seen at least ten times. The chain is built from TRBV5-1 and TRBJ1-1, with 7 bases lining up with TRBD1. Germline assignment: CDR1 SGHRS and CDR2 YFSETQ. The CDR3 is made up of 13 amino acids. With V trimmed by 4 bases and J by 11 bases, 11 bases remained unmatched. CDR3 residues: CASSGLDRLRAFF. The CDR3 DNA reads as TGCGCCAGCAGCGGACTGGACAGGCTAAGGGCTTTCTTT.

A word on this clonotype: Being one base from a much bigger clone, this may be a read error. The V gene is TRBV10-3, the J gene TRBJ1-2; 8 bases map to TRBD1. The germline V gene encodes CDR1 ENHRY and CDR2 SYGVKD. The CDR3 loop spans 15 amino acids. The CDR3 reads CAINEFDRGGYGYTF. DNA for the CDR3: TGTGCCATCAATGAGTTCGACAGGGGAGGCTATGGCTACACCTTC.

In its sample, this clonotype was seen many times. This sequence joins TRBV5-4 and TRBJ2-6, with 14 bases identical to TRBD2. Germline V CDR1 and CDR2: SGHNT, YYREEE (reference sequence). CDR3 length: 19 amino acids. V was pared by 3 bases and J by 2 bases, with 7 bases of the junction left unmatched. CDR3 residues: CASSYGTSGGPPGANVLTF. DNA for the CDR3: TGTGCCAGCAGCTACGGGACTAGCGGGGGTCCCCCTGGGGCCAACGTCCTGACTTTC.

The chain is built from TRBV20-1 and TRBJ1-1; tentatively, D is TRBD1 (6 bases). The CDR3 runs 12 residues. Germline assignment: CDR1 DFQATT and CDR2 SNEGSKA (reference sequence). Trimming shortened V by 6 bases and J by 2 bases, and 10 bases separated the two germline ends. CDR3 sequence reads: CSAIRGNTEAFF. The CDR3 coding sequence is TGCAGTGCGATCAGGGGTAACACTGAAGCTTTCTTT.

This clonotype has at least ten counts. This chain uses TRBV12-3 or TRBV12-4 with TRBJ2-5; 10 bases agree with TRBD1. The CDR3 runs to 16 residues. The V gene end was trimmed by 3 bases and the J gene end by 4 bases; junction bases not matched to a gene: 8. The CDR3 DNA reads as TGTGCCAGCAGTTTTGGAGCCGGACAGGGGGGAGAGACCCAGTACTTC. Residues: CASSFGAGQGGETQYF.

This clonotype was counted many times. This sequence joins TRBV7-3 and TRBJ2-3; 10 bases match TRBD2. Germline V lookup: CDR1 SGHTA, CDR2 FQGTGA. V lost 4 bases to trimming and J lost 6 bases; unmatched junction nucleotides: 10. There are 16 residues in the CDR3. CDR3 nucleotides: TGTGCCAGCAGCTCCCCCCTAGCGGGGGTGACTGATACGCAGTATTTT. It specifies CASSSPLAGVTDTQYF.

The sample holds many counts of this clonotype. The rearrangement uses TRBV19 and TRBJ1-1; D is undetermined. CDR3 length: 11 amino acids. V was cut by 7 bases and J by 8 bases, with 11 bases left in between. Germline V gene sequence: CDR1 LNHDA, CDR2 SQIVND (reference sequence). The CDR3: CASKGGIEAFF. The CDR3 coding sequence is TGTGCCAGTAAGGGCGGAATCGAAGCTTTCTTT.

V and J are TRBV6-5 and TRBJ2-7; a possible D gene is TRBD2 (5 bases). The germline V and J ends were trimmed by 0 bases and 2 bases, with 14 bases remaining between them. CDR1 is MNHEY, CDR2 SVGAGI, per germline. The CDR3 totals 16 residues. Written as DNA, the CDR3 is TGTGCCAGCAGTTACTCGGAAGTTCGGGATCCCTACGAGCAGTACTTC. The encoded protein is CASSYSEVRDPYEQYF.

This clonotype came up many times. V usage is TRBV6-1 and J usage is TRBJ1-2; 8 nucleotides agree with TRBD1. Germline V lookup: CDR1 MNHNS, CDR2 SASEGT. With V trimmed by 9 bases and J by 7 bases, 13 bases remained unmatched. CDR3 length equals 14 residues. DNA for the CDR3: TGTGCCAGTCGGAGGCGACAGGGGAATAGTGGCTACACCTTC. This sequence encodes CASRRRQGNSGYTF.

This clonotype was recorded at least ten times. The rearrangement links TRBV27 to TRBJ1-2; D not certain. The germline V and J ends were trimmed by 4 bases and 4 bases, with 22 bases remaining between them. The CDR3 loop spans 17 amino acids. Looked up from germline, CDR1 is MNHEY and CDR2 is SMNVEV (reference sequence). CDR3 loop: CASSSFPRTTIFYGYTF. The CDR3 DNA follows: TGTGCCAGCAGTTCCTTCCCCCGAACTACGATTTTCTATGGCTACACCTTC.

This clonotype was counted between two and nine times. The J gene is TRBJ1-6, the V gene TRBV4-1, with 8 bases aligning to TRBD1. The junction had 4 bases not matched to a gene; V was cut back by 2 bases and J by 10 bases. This CDR3 has 14 residues. Germline V gene data show CDR1 as MGHRA and CDR2 as YSYEKL. The CDR3 region has the DNA TGCGCCAGCAGCCAAAGTACAGGGGGGTCACCCCTCCACTTT. It specifies CASSQSTGGSPLHF.

This clonotype was seen ten or more times. This sequence joins TRBV4-3 and TRBJ2-1; a possible D gene is TRBD2 (7 bases). The V end was cut by 2 bases, the J end by 12 bases, with 14 bases between. CDR1 and CDR2 (germline): LGHNA, YSLEER. The CDR3 runs to 13 residues. CDR3 nucleotide sequence: TGCGCCAGCAGCCAACTTAGGGGGGGGAGGCAGTTCTTC. This encodes CASSQLRGGRQFF.

This clonotype was found many times. The chain links TRBV9 to TRBJ2-2; 7 positions match TRBD1. Trimming cost V 0 bases and J 5 bases; bases outside gene matches: 4. There are 15 residues in the CDR3. CDR1 is SGDLS, CDR2 YYNGEE, per germline. CDR3 coding DNA: TGTGCCAGCAGCGTAGAGGGGGCTGGTACCGGGGAGCTGTTTTTT. It codes for CASSVEGAGTGELFF.

This sequence joins TRBV28 and TRBJ1-5; possible D gene TRBD1, 5 bases. In germline, CDR1 is MDHEN, CDR2 SYDVKM. This CDR3 region has 11 residues. Between the trimmed V and J ends, which lost 5 bases and 7 bases, there was a span of 6 bases. The CDR3 reads CASSRQQPQHF. DNA of the CDR3: TGTGCCAGCAGTCGACAGCAGCCCCAGCATTTT.